This is a list of T cell receptor beta chains from one sample in a study of blood T cell repertoires in COVID-19. Some clones are missing from TCRdb's copy, which holds only in-frame ones; the method was immunoSEQ multiplex PCR. The data show 80,000 to 100,000 clones, with about 82% seen just once and under 15% held by the top ten. Sample: peripheral blood. All receptors derive from a woman aged 60-75 years in a cohort sampled during active or convalescent COVID-19. CDR3s include the opening cysteine and the closing phenylalanine or tryptophan. D genes are given only for firm matches. The size field is filled for only some rows; it gives once, few, many or a size class.

V	J	D	size	CDR3	DNA
TRBV27	TRBJ1-1	.	.	CASKSGGREAFF	TGTGCCAGCAAGTCGGGGGGTCGTGAAGCTTTCTTT
TRBV5-1	TRBJ1-1	.	.	CASMGDTEAFF	TGCGCCAGCATGGGCGACACTGAAGCTTTCTTT
TRBV24-1	TRBJ2-3	TRBD1	.	CATSDLQGTGDTDTQYF	TGTGCCACCAGTGATTTGCAGGGGACAGGGGACACAGATACGCAGTATTTT
TRBV5-6	TRBJ1-2	.	.	CASSLGERLSYTF	TGTGCCAGCAGCTTGGGTGAAAGACTGAGCTACACCTTC
TRBV6-2/TRBV6-3	TRBJ1-4	TRBD1	.	CASSYRWRQGNEKLFF	TGTGCCAGCAGTTACCGCTGGAGACAGGGTAACGAAAAACTGTTTTTT
TRBV27	TRBJ1-2	.	.	CASSLSGFGYTF	TGTGCCAGCAGTTTGTCGGGTTTTGGCTACACCTTC
TRBV7-9	TRBJ1-6	TRBD1	.	CASSSTGNSPLHF	TGTGCCAGCAGCTCGACAGGGAATTCACCCCTCCACTTT
TRBV30	TRBJ1-3	TRBD1	.	CAWSEGAYSGNTIYF	TGTGCCTGGAGTGAGGGGGCTTACTCTGGAAACACCATATATTTT
TRBV21-1	TRBJ2-1	.	.	CASSSNEQFF	TGTGCCAGCTCATCCAATGAGCAGTTCTTC
TRBV9	TRBJ2-7	.	.	CASSVAGGGPYEQYF	TGTGCCAGCAGCGTAGCGGGCGGGGGCCCCTACGAGCAGTACTTC
TRBV12-5	TRBJ1-5	TRBD1	.	CASGILIGQGSRQPQHF	TGTGCTAGTGGTATACTAATCGGACAGGGTTCGAGGCAGCCCCAGCATTTT
TRBV4-1	TRBJ1-1	.	.	CASSQTGMNTEAFF	TGCGCCAGCAGCCAAACAGGGATGAACACTGAAGCTTTCTTT
TRBV5-1	TRBJ2-1	.	.	CASSSIGGNSYNEQFF	TGCGCCAGCAGCTCAATTGGCGGGAACTCCTACAATGAGCAGTTCTTC
TRBV6-5	TRBJ2-7	.	.	CASRDRQGGHYEQYF	TGTGCCAGCAGAGATCGACAGGGAGGTCACTACGAGCAGTACTTC
TRBV10-1	TRBJ2-3	TRBD2	once	CASSKTSGGLDTQYF	TGCGCCAGCAGTAAAACTAGCGGGGGGCTAGATACGCAGTATTTT
TRBV6-1	TRBJ1-3	.	once	CASSEKDRAGNTIYF	TGTGCCAGCAGTGAAAAGGACAGAGCTGGAAACACCATATATTTT
TRBV5-1	TRBJ2-1	TRBD2	.	CASSSPGLASISYNEQFF	TGCGCCAGCAGCTCCCCGGGACTAGCGTCAATTTCCTACAATGAGCAGTTCTTC
TRBV3-1/TRBV3-2	TRBJ1-2	TRBD1	.	CASSQGQVGYTF	TGTGCCAGCAGCCAGGGACAGGTTGGCTACACCTTC
TRBV4-1	TRBJ1-2	TRBD1	.	CASSQGGRGRGYTF	TGCGCCAGCAGCCAAGGGGGCAGGGGGCGCGGCTACACCTTC
TRBV7-8	TRBJ2-7	TRBD1	.	CASSGGTGKIRYEQYF	TGTGCCAGCAGCGGGGGGACAGGGAAGATTAGGTACGAGCAGTACTTC
TRBV19	TRBJ1-2	TRBD1	.	CASSITGQTNYGYTF	TGTGCCAGTAGTATAACGGGACAGACTAACTATGGCTACACCTTC
TRBV19	TRBJ2-2	TRBD2	once	CASRSRVNSGRAELFF	TGTGCCAGTAGATCGAGGGTGAATAGCGGGAGGGCGGAGCTGTTTTTT